This is a list of T cell receptor beta chains from one sample in a study of cytomegalovirus exposure and HLA in healthy donors. Profiled with immunoSEQ multiplex PCR; TCRdb holds only in-frame clones, not every one. This table holds around 160,000 clones, 70% to 90% found once. Sample: PBMCs. These receptors were obtained from a man aged 18 to 29 in good health and CMV-seropositive. CDR3s include the opening cysteine and the closing phenylalanine or tryptophan. D genes are given only for firm matches. The listing skips clone size in some rows; elsewhere it reads once, few, many or a size class.

.,.,TRBJ1-3,TRBV19,CASRGHMGGNTIYF,TGTGCCAGTAGGGGACACATGGGCGGAAACACCATATATTTT
.,TRBD1,TRBJ1-5,TRBV19,CASSGQSSNQPQHF,TGTGCCAGTTCGGGACAGAGTAGCAATCAGCCCCAGCATTTT
.,TRBD2,TRBJ2-7,TRBV9,CASSVGLAGGMYEQYF,TGTGCCAGCAGCGTCGGACTAGCGGGGGGTATGTACGAGCAGTACTTC
.,TRBD2,TRBJ2-3,TRBV5-1,CASNSQPSGGFTDTQYF,TGCGCCAGCAACTCACAACCTAGCGGGGGGTTCACAGATACGCAGTATTTT
.,TRBD2,TRBJ2-7,TRBV5-1,CASSLGGTTYEQYF,TGCGCCAGCAGCTTGGGGGGGACTACCTACGAGCAGTACTTC
.,.,TRBJ1-2,TRBV18,CASSSDSNYGYTF,TGTGCCAGCTCGTCGGACAGTAACTATGGCTACACCTTC
.,.,TRBJ2-1,TRBV5-6,CASSLEGEPYNEQFF,TGTGCCAGCAGCTTGGAAGGGGAACCCTACAATGAGCAGTTCTTC
.,.,TRBJ2-3,TRBV7-6,CASSLGATDTQYF,TGTGCCAGCAGCTTAGGGGCTACTGATACGCAGTATTTT
.,.,TRBJ2-5,TRBV21-1,CASSKGLKEAQYF,TGTGCCAGCAGCAAAGGCCTGAAAGAGGCCCAGTACTTC
.,TRBD1,TRBJ2-5,TRBV7-8,CASSGTRQGGTQYF,TGTGCCAGCAGCGGCACAAGACAGGGGGGGACCCAGTACTTC
.,.,TRBJ1-2,TRBV27,CASSRGQTYGYTF,TGTGCCAGCAGCCGAGGACAAACCTATGGCTACACCTTC
.,.,TRBJ1-2,TRBV29-1,CSVDQPDSYYGYTF,TGCAGCGTTGATCAGCCGGACAGCTACTATGGCTACACCTTC
.,TRBD1,TRBJ1-2,TRBV6-1,CASSEPGQGSGYTF,TGTGCCAGCAGTGAACCGGGACAGGGTAGCGGCTACACCTTC
.,TRBD1,TRBJ2-1,TRBV5-1,CASSVGQGDDNEQFF,TGCGCCAGCAGCGTGGGACAGGGGGACGACAATGAGCAGTTCTTC
.,.,TRBJ2-2,TRBV5-1,CASSLVLGGTGELFF,TGCGCCAGCAGCTTGGTTTTAGGAGGCACCGGGGAGCTGTTTTTT
.,.,TRBJ2-1,TRBV9,CASSEPAQRAGPDEQFF,TGTGCCAGCAGCGAGCCAGCTCAGCGGGCCGGACCCGATGAGCAGTTCTTC
once,TRBD1,TRBJ1-2,TRBV27,CASRSTGWVNYGYTF,TGTGCCAGCAGATCGACAGGGTGGGTCAACTATGGCTACACCTTC
.,.,TRBJ2-3,TRBV7-2,CASSPTLSGGDTQYF,TGTGCCAGCAGCCCCACCCTATCGGGTGGAGATACGCAGTATTTT
.,.,TRBJ2-1,TRBV7-8,CASSRVLSYNEQFF,TGTGCCAGCAGCCGGGTGCTCTCCTACAATGAGCAGTTCTTC
few,TRBD1,TRBJ2-7,TRBV7-2,CASSFSQGVYEQYF,TGTGCCAGCAGCTTTAGTCAGGGGGTCTACGAGCAGTACTTC
.,TRBD2,TRBJ2-7,TRBV5-6,CASSLGASGGSVPYEQYF,TGTGCCAGCAGCTTGGGGGCTAGCGGGGGGTCTGTTCCCTACGAGCAGTACTTC
.,.,TRBJ1-1,TRBV10-2,CASSDTYRNTEAFF,TGCGCCAGCAGCGACACCTACCGAAACACTGAAGCTTTCTTT
.,.,TRBJ2-5,TRBV7-9,CASSSTVYQETQYF,TGTGCCAGCAGCTCTACAGTGTACCAAGAGACCCAGTACTTC
.,TRBD2,TRBJ2-3,TRBV7-9,CASSLARTSGGDTQYF,TGTGCCAGCAGCTTAGCCCGGACTAGCGGGGGAGATACGCAGTATTTT
few,TRBD1,TRBJ1-1,TRBV5-5,CASSRTGESAFF,TGTGCCAGCAGCCGTACAGGGGAATCAGCTTTCTTT
once,.,TRBJ2-2,TRBV7-2,CASNPMGGTGELFF,TGTGCCAGCAACCCCATGGGGGGCACCGGGGAGCTGTTTTTT
few,.,TRBJ2-7,TRBV4-3,CASSQDVAGYEQYF,TGCGCCAGCAGCCAAGATGTGGCGGGGTACGAGCAGTACTTC
.,TRBD2,TRBJ2-5,TRBV6-1,CASSEWTRGVTETQYF,TGTGCCAGCAGTGAATGGACGCGGGGGGTTACAGAGACCCAGTACTTC
.,TRBD1,TRBJ2-5,TRBV5-4,CASSATGTGKETQYF,TGTGCCAGCAGCGCAACCGGGACAGGGAAAGAGACCCAGTACTTC
once,TRBD1,TRBJ1-2,TRBV6-5,CASEGAYGYTF,TGTGCCAGCGAGGGGGCCTATGGCTACACCTTC
.,.,TRBJ2-3,TRBV2,CASSSTDTQYF,TGTGCCAGCAGCTCCACAGATACGCAGTATTTT
.,.,TRBJ1-1,TRBV27,CASSLGGREPEAFF,TGTGCCAGCAGTTTGGGCGGGCGGGAGCCTGAAGCTTTCTTT
.,.,TRBJ2-5,TRBV12-5,CASGLVVAYQETQYF,TGTGCTAGTGGTTTGGTAGTAGCATACCAAGAGACCCAGTACTTC
.,TRBD1,TRBJ2-7,TRBV5-3,CARSFDRGRRYEQYF,TGTGCCAGAAGCTTTGACAGGGGGCGACGATACGAGCAGTACTTC
.,.,TRBJ2-3,TRBV5-4,CASSLPGLNTDTQYF,TGTGCCAGCAGCTTGCCAGGGTTGAACACAGATACGCAGTATTTT
.,TRBD2,TRBJ2-1,TRBV5-1,CASSPRPAGGENEQFF,TGCGCCAGCAGCCCCCGCCCAGCGGGGGGAGAGAATGAGCAGTTCTTC
.,TRBD1,TRBJ2-7,TRBV27,CASSLTGQGSYEQYF,TGTGCCAGCAGTTTAACAGGACAGGGGTCCTACGAGCAGTACTTC
.,TRBD2,TRBJ2-1,TRBV4-1,CASSQEGLAGGYEQFF,TGCGCCAGCAGCCAAGAAGGGCTAGCGGGGGGATATGAGCAGTTCTTC
.,.,TRBJ2-1,TRBV5-1,CASSFTLGGAYNEQFF,TGCGCCAGCAGCTTTACGTTGGGGGGTGCCTACAATGAGCAGTTCTTC
.,.,TRBJ2-1,TRBV27,CASSPAGRGYNEQFF,TGTGCCAGCAGTCCCGCGGGCAGGGGATACAATGAGCAGTTCTTC
.,TRBD2,TRBJ2-5,TRBV7-8,CASSLGLAGSGGRETQYF,TGTGCCAGCAGCCTTGGACTAGCGGGGTCTGGAGGTAGAGAGACCCAGTACTTC
.,.,TRBJ1-2,TRBV7-9,CASSFEDGYTF,TGTGCCAGCAGCTTTGAGGATGGCTACACCTTC
.,.,TRBJ1-2,TRBV6-1,CASSGQTNYGYTF,TGTGCCAGCAGTGGACAGACAAACTATGGCTACACCTTC
.,.,TRBJ1-1,TRBV7-2,CASQRNDRPNTEAFF,TGTGCCTCCCAAAGGAACGACAGACCGAACACTGAAGCTTTCTTT
.,.,TRBJ2-7,TRBV6-1,CASGRQASYEQYF,TGTGCCAGCGGGAGACAGGCCTCCTACGAGCAGTACTTC
few,.,TRBJ2-7,TRBV30,CAWSSRTAEQYF,TGTGCCTGGAGTTCGCGGACAGCCGAGCAGTACTTC